The sequence of this T cell receptor beta chain was determined in a study of human thymus T cells. Study-wide findings and caveats: Thymic and blood repertoires appeared to carry a bias in their V and J gene usage.

TCRdb's table, derived via immunoSEQ multiplex PCR, lists solely in-frame clones and lacks some. The data hold tens of thousands of clones, with 85% to 95% observed a single time. Germline values: CDR1 GTSNPN, CDR2 SVGIG (reference sequence). With 4 bases removed from V and 7 bases from J, the gap between germline ends came to 17 bases. This CDR3 has 13 residues. Corrective cardiac operations yielded the resected thymus tissue. As concerns this clone: The antigen is unknown.

Sequencing input: thymus tissue. This TCR derives from a girl in the first two years of life with a congenital heart defect but otherwise immunologically healthy. V is TRBV30 and J is TRBJ2-7; D unresolved. In DNA, the CDR3 is TGTGCCTGGAAGGGTCAGTTTTCTAAGGAGCAGTACTTC. Translated: CAWKGQFSKEQYF.